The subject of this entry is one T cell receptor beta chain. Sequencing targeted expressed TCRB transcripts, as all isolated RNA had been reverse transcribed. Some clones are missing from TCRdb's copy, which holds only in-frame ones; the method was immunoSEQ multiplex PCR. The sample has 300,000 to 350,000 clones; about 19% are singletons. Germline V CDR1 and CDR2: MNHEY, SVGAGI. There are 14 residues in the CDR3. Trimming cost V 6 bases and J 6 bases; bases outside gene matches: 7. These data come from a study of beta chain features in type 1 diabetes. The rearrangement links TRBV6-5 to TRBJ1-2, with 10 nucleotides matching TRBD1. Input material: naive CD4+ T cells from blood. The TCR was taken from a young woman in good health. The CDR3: CASRPRGTGDGYTF. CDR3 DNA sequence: TGTGCCAGCAGGCCCCGCGGGACAGGGGATGGCTACACCTTC.